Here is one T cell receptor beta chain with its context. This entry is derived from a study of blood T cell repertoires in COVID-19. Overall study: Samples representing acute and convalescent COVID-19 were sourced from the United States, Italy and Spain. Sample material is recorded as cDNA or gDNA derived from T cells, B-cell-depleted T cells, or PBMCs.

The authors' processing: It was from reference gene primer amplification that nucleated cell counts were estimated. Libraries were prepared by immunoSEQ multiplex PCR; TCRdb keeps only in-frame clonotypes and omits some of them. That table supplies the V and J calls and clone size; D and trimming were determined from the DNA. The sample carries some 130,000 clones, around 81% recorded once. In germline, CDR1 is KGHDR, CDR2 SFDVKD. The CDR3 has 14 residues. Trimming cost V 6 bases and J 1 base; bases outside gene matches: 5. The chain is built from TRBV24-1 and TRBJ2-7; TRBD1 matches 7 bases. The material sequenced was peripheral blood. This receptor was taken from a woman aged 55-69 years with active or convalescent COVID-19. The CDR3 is CATSRDSRSYEQYF. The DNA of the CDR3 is TGTGCCACCAGTAGGGACAGCAGATCCTACGAGCAGTACTTC.